This T cell receptor beta chain emerged from a study of T cell repertoires in cytomegalovirus infection. As for the study in general: Matching HLA type and CMV infection were both indicated by public TCR beta signatures. Findings and caveats of the study: Accumulated public TCR beta family frequency recognized individuals carrying CMV together with the relevant HLA. What dominated the ex vivo response were HLA-C-restricted CMV-specific TCR beta clonotypes.

TCRdb analysed the reads with MiXCR anew, one entry per CDR3 protein. The table records roughly 600,000 distinct CDR3 sequences, about 24% of them present only once. Germline-derived CDR1 and CDR2 are SEHNR and FQNEAQ (reference sequence). The V and J ends lost 1 base and 0 bases respectively, with 16 bases between them. The CDR3 is 17 amino acids. Notes on this clonotype: Its target is not known.

This TCR was sampled from a human donor in good health (CMV status not recorded). Some clones in this sample may be carry-over from other donors' samples. The sequencing sample was made of CD8+ T cells from PBMCs. This sequence joins TRBV7-9 and TRBJ2-7, with D possibly matching TRBD1 (6 bases). CDR3: CASSLVRDISTSYEQYF. The DNA for the CDR3 is TGTGCCAGCAGCTTAGTAAGGGACATCAGCACCTCCTACGAGCAGTACTTC. The full variable domain, completed using reference TRBV7-9 and TRBJ2-7, is DTGVSQNPRHKITKRGQNVTFRCDPISEHNRLYWYRQTLGQGPEFLTYFQNEAQLEKSRLLSDRFSAERPKGSFSTLEIQRTEQGDSAMYLCASSLVRDISTSYEQYFGPGTRLTVT.